This passage covers 18 T cell receptor beta chains from one sample sequenced in a study of T cells after yellow fever vaccination. TCRdb analysed the 5' RACE reads with MiXCR anew, one entry per CDR3 protein. The repertoire includes more than 95,000 distinct CDR3 sequences, about 7.8% of them detected once, and approximately 2.7% sits in the top ten. The specimen was CD4+ T cells sorted from PBMCs, collected roughly 45 days after the first yellow fever vaccination. These receptor sequences come from a man younger than 35 who received the YFV17D yellow fever vaccine.

This clonotype was recorded a few times. J is TRBJ2-1 and V is TRBV29-1; D may be TRBD2 (6 bases). The length of the CDR3 is 15 residues. V lost 4 bases to trimming and J lost 0 bases, with 13 bases between them. Germline V gives CDR1 SQVTM, CDR2 ANQGSEA. The CDR3 DNA reads TGCAGCGTTGGAGTACGGGGGAGCTCCTACAATGAGCAGTTCTTC. It yields the protein CSVGVRGSSYNEQFF.

This clonotype was seen many times. The V gene is TRBV7-6, the J gene TRBJ2-7; D possibly matches TRBD1 or TRBD2 (5 bases each). The CDR3 runs 13 residues. V was cut by 5 bases and J by 2 bases, with 10 bases left in between. CDR1 and CDR2 (germline): SGHVS, FNYEAQ. The CDR3 sequence is CASSGRDAYEQYF. CDR3 DNA: TGTGCCAGCAGCGGACGGGACGCCTACGAGCAGTACTTC.

This chain uses TRBV6-2 or TRBV6-3 with TRBJ1-6, with D possibly matching TRBD1 (5 bases). Looked up from germline, CDR1 is MNHEY and CDR2 is SVGEGT. The CDR3 loop spans 16 amino acids. Trimming left V 11 bases short and J 0 bases short, with 17 bases between. This chain's CDR3 is CAGRREGSSYNSPLHF. The CDR3, as DNA: TGTGCCGGCCGTCGAGAGGGGAGCTCCTATAATTCACCCCTCCACTTT.

This clonotype was detected a few times. The rearrangement joins TRBV7-2 to TRBJ2-5; D is uncertain. The CDR3 extends over 13 amino acids. The germline V gene encodes CDR1 SGHTA and CDR2 FQGNSA. V was shortened by 2 bases and J by 5 bases, with 9 bases between the two germline ends. This CDR3 reads CASSLTFRETQYF. The CDR3 DNA sequence: TGTGCCAGCAGCTTAACCTTCCGCGAGACCCAGTACTTC.

This clonotype has a count of ten or more. The chain is built from TRBV7-6 and TRBJ2-1, with D perhaps assigned TRBD1 or TRBD2 (6 bases each). V lost 5 bases and J lost 9, with 17 bases in between. Germline loops: CDR1 SGHVS, CDR2 FNYEAQ. CDR3 length: 14 residues. In DNA, the CDR3 is TGTGCCAGCAGCCACGGGGGCAGGCTAGGTGAGCAGTTCTTC. It encodes CASSHGGRLGEQFF.

This clonotype came up many times. The gene calls are TRBV6-5 and TRBJ1-5; 8 bases are a match to TRBD1. The V segment lost 5 bases and the J segment 4 bases; nucleotides outside the gene matches: 4. Per germline, CDR1 MNHEY and CDR2 SVGAGI. The CDR3 loop spans 14 amino acids. The CDR3 bases are TGTGCCAGCAGTCCCAGACAGGGGAATCAGCCCCAGCATTTT. Protein: CASSPRQGNQPQHF.

This clonotype was recorded many times. The chain combines TRBV4-1 with TRBJ1-1; a weak D match, TRBD1 (5 bases). The V gene's germline CDR1 is MGHRA and CDR2 YSYEKL. Trimming took 0 bases from V and 7 from J, leaving 15 bases between them. The CDR3 runs to 15 residues. CDR3: CASSQDLQGRGEAFF. The CDR3, as DNA: TGCGCCAGCAGCCAAGATCTCCAGGGAAGGGGTGAAGCTTTCTTT.

This clonotype was seen more than once but under ten times. The chain recombines TRBV5-4 with TRBJ2-1, with TRBD2 as a possible D gene (6 bases). The germline V and J ends were trimmed by 6 bases and 6 bases, with 19 bases remaining between them. The CDR3 has 15 residues. Germline lookup yields CDR1 SGHNT and CDR2 YYREEE (reference sequence). Here the CDR3 reads CASTPGGASPNEQFF. Here the CDR3 DNA reads TGTGCCAGCACCCCGGGCGGGGCGAGCCCCAATGAGCAGTTCTTC.

This clonotype was recorded many times. V gene TRBV4-1 combines with J gene TRBJ1-6, with a tentative D call TRBD1 (6 bases). CDR3 size: 17 residues. Germline V gene lookup returns CDR1 MGHRA and CDR2 YSYEKL. Trimming took off 1 base at V and 0 bases at J, with 10 bases between the two ends. The CDR3 region has the DNA TGCGCCAGCAGCCAAGGGGGGGCGGCCTCCTATAATTCACCCCTCCACTTT. Encoded protein: CASSQGGAASYNSPLHF.

This clonotype was detected ten times or more. The chain carries TRBV20-1 and TRBJ1-1; possibly TRBD1 for D (6 bases). The CDR3 has 16 amino acids. Germline CDR1 and CDR2: DFQATT and SNEGSKA (reference sequence). V gave up 7 bases and J gave up 6 bases, with 27 bases separating them. The CDR3 bases are TGCAGTGTTCGTGGAGGGGGTCGCGTCGGGGACGCTGAAGCTTTCTTT. Protein product: CSVRGGGRVGDAEAFF.

This clonotype was picked up many times. The CDR3 DNA follows: TGCAGTGCTAGGGCTAAAGGCCGACCGGACGGCTACACCTTC. The encoded protein is CSARAKGRPDGYTF. The chain is built from TRBV20-1 and TRBJ1-2; unclear D gene. There are 14 residues in the CDR3. With 3 bases removed from V and 8 bases from J, the gap between germline ends came to 19 bases. Germline values: CDR1 DFQATT, CDR2 SNEGSKA (reference sequence).

With regard to this clonotype: A much larger clone lies a single base off, so this may be a read error. The J gene is TRBJ1-1, the V gene TRBV20-1; weak D call: TRBD1 (6 bases). Germline assignment: CDR1 DFQATT and CDR2 SNEGSKA (reference sequence). This CDR3 is built from 14 residues. CDR3 coding DNA: TGCAGTGCCCGAAGAGGGGGGATGAACAATGAAGCTTTCTTT. Its protein is CSARRGGMNNEAFF.

Many counts were recorded for this clonotype. This chain connects TRBV5-1 to TRBJ1-5, with D maybe TRBD1 (5 bases). V was trimmed by 4 bases and J by 0 bases, leaving 8 bases between them. Germline assignment: CDR1 SGHRS and CDR2 YFSETQ. This CDR3 is 14 amino acids long. The CDR3: CASSPGHSNQPQHF. DNA for the CDR3: TGCGCCAGCAGCCCCGGACATAGCAATCAGCCCCAGCATTTT.

This clonotype was recorded at least ten times. The chain uses TRBV5-1 and TRBJ2-2; no firm D call. This CDR3 contains 13 residues. The germline V gene has CDR1 SGHRS and CDR2 YFSETQ. V was cut by 3 bases and J by 8 bases, with 11 bases left in between. The CDR3 DNA sequence: TGCGCCAGCAGCTCAAGCCGAGCGGGGGAGCTGTTTTTT. As protein: CASSSSRAGELFF.

This clonotype was seen at least ten times. This chain joins TRBV12-3 or TRBV12-4 and TRBJ2-1, with D perhaps TRBD1 (5 bases). Deletions cut 5 bases from V and 1 base from J, with 12 bases between. The CDR3 totals 15 residues. CDR3 DNA sequence: TGTGCCAGCAGTATCAGGGTTGGGTCCTACAATGAGCAGTTCTTC. It codes for CASSIRVGSYNEQFF.

This clonotype was seen many times. J is TRBJ2-1 and V is TRBV5-1, with D perhaps being TRBD1 or TRBD2 (5 bases each). CDR1 SGHRS and CDR2 YFSETQ come from the germline V gene. V lost 7 bases, J lost 3 bases, and 17 bases lay in between. This CDR3 has 15 amino acids. The CDR3 DNA reads as TGCGCCAGCTTTGAGGTCGGGGCCCACTACAATGAGCAGTTCTTC. It encodes CASFEVGAHYNEQFF.

This clonotype was recorded many times. This chain uses TRBV5-5 with TRBJ2-2; TRBD2 is a possible D gene (5 bases). V shed 6 bases and J shed 5 bases, with 17 bases lying between them. Germline CDR1 and CDR2: SGHKS and YYEKEE (reference sequence). CDR3 length equals 15 residues. CDR3 in DNA: TGTGCCAGCATCCCAGAGATAGCGAGGACCGGGGAGCTGTTTTTT. This gives the protein CASIPEIARTGELFF.

This clonotype was detected many times. The V call is TRBV27, the J call TRBJ2-2; tentatively, D is TRBD1 (6 bases). From germline, CDR1 is MNHEY and CDR2 SMNVEV (reference sequence). V dropped 0 bases and J dropped 4 bases, with 6 bases sitting between them. This CDR3 is 14 amino acids long. This CDR3 reads CASSLSTGTGELFF. CDR3 nucleotide sequence: TGTGCCAGCAGTTTATCGACAGGCACCGGGGAGCTGTTTTTT.